The 25 T cell receptor beta chains given below trace back to one sample, sequenced in a study of CD8 T cells in ankylosing spondylitis. TCRdb fed the 5' RACE reads into MiXCR, producing one record per CDR3 protein. The repertoire holds under 250,000 distinct CDR3 sequences, with around 24% as singletons. The sequenced sample consisted of blood, either unsorted or a sorted T cell fraction (not recorded which). The receptor set was obtained from a male donor with ankylosing spondylitis or in good health (not recorded which).

This clonotype appeared a few times. The rearrangement links TRBV5-6 to TRBJ2-1, with D unclear. This CDR3 contains 15 residues. Trimming stripped 0 bases from V and 4 bases from J, with 11 bases between. The V gene's germline CDR1 is SGHDT and CDR2 YYEEEE. The CDR3 is CASSLGGSHYNEQFF. Written as DNA, the CDR3 is TGTGCCAGCAGCTTGGGCGGAAGTCATTACAATGAGCAGTTCTTC. Full variable domain (missing parts from reference TRBV5-6 and TRBJ2-1): DAGVTQSPTHLIKTRGQQVTLRCSPKSGHDTVSWYQQALGQGPQFIFQYYEEEERQRGNFPDRFSGHQFPNYSSELNVNALLLGDSALYLCASSLGGSHYNEQFFGPGTRLTVL.

The sample holds many counts of this clonotype. For the CDR3, the DNA is TGTGCCAGCAGCCTCAGCGGGAGTGGCTACGAGCAGTACTTC. It encodes CASSLSGSGYEQYF. The chain couples TRBV3-1 to TRBJ2-7, with 8 bases matching TRBD2. V was pared by 4 bases and J by 3 bases, with 5 bases of the junction left unmatched. The germline CDR1 and CDR2 sequences are LGHDT and YNNKEL (reference sequence). The CDR3 is 14 amino acids.

This chain uses TRBV18 with TRBJ2-5, with D uncertain. The CDR3 spans 13 residues. Trimming shortened V by 4 bases and J by 12 bases, and 18 bases separated the two germline ends. In germline, CDR1 is KGHSH, CDR2 LQKENI. Written as DNA, the CDR3 is TGTGCCAGCTCACTTGAAATCACAGTGGAGAAGTACTTC. This sequence encodes CASSLEITVEKYF.

There are many counts of this clonotype. V is TRBV5-1 and J is TRBJ2-3; the D gene is possibly TRBD2 (6 bases). The V end was cut by 4 bases, the J end by 1 base, with 13 bases between. CDR1 is SGHRS and CDR2 is YFSETQ in the germline V gene. There are 15 residues in the CDR3. CDR3 DNA: TGCGCCAGCAGCCCCCGGGGGATGGGCACAGATACGCAGTATTTT. Protein product: CASSPRGMGTDTQYF. The variable domain in full, completed from reference TRBV5-1 and TRBJ2-3, reads KAGVTQTPRYLIKTRGQQVTLSCSPISGHRSVSWYQQTPGQGLQFLFEYFSETQRNKGNFPGRFSGRQFSNSRSEMNVSTLELGDSALYLCASSPRGMGTDTQYFGPGTRLTVL.

Many counts were recorded for this clonotype. J is TRBJ2-2 and V is TRBV5-8; TRBD1 matches at 12 bases. The CDR3 spans 15 residues. Germline CDR1 and CDR2: SGHTS and YDEGEE. The V gene end was trimmed by 4 bases and the J gene end by 3 bases; junction bases not matched to a gene: 1. The CDR3 DNA reads as TGTGCCAGCAGCCGGGACAGGGGGCACACCGGGGAGCTGTTTTTT. Residues: CASSRDRGHTGELFF.

This chain connects TRBV15 to TRBJ2-1, with D possibly TRBD1 on 5 matching bases. The ends were cut back, 8 bases at V and 0 bases at J, with 14 bases in the middle. CDR1 is LNHNV and CDR2 is YYDKDF in the germline V gene (reference sequence). The CDR3 covers 15 residues. Here the CDR3 DNA reads TGTGCCACCGCCAGGGCCAGAAGCTCCTACAATGAGCAGTTCTTC. Encoded protein: CATARARSSYNEQFF. The whole variable domain, remainder taken from reference TRBV15 and TRBJ2-1, is DAMVIQNPRYQVTQFGKPVTLSCSQTLNHNVMYWYQQKSSQAPKLLFHYYDKDFNNEADTPDNFQSRRPNTSFCFLDIRSPGLGDTAMYLCATARARSSYNEQFFGPGTRLTVL.

In its sample, this clonotype was seen many times. This rearrangement joins TRBV5-1 to TRBJ1-1; D perhaps matches TRBD1 (5 bases). CDR3 length: 14 amino acids. Looked up from germline, CDR1 is SGHRS and CDR2 is YFSETQ. V lost 4 bases to trimming and J lost 11 bases, with 21 bases between them. CDR3 sequence reads: CASSPFDRQTDAFF. CDR3 DNA sequence: TGCGCCAGCAGCCCATTTGACAGACAGACGGATGCTTTCTTT.

This clonotype was detected many times. The J gene is TRBJ1-1, the V gene TRBV18; D may be TRBD1 (5 bases). There are 15 residues in the CDR3. Trimming pared 2 bases from V and 7 bases from J, leaving 17 bases between. CDR1 and CDR2 (germline): KGHSH, LQKENI. This chain's CDR3 is CASSPSYSGKNEAFF. In nucleotides, the CDR3 is TGTGCCAGCTCACCAAGCTATTCAGGGAAGAATGAAGCTTTCTTT.

This clonotype was recorded at least ten times. This chain uses TRBV5-5 with TRBJ2-5, with a weak D call TRBD2 (6 bases). Trimming took off 4 bases at V and 0 bases at J, with 22 bases between the two ends. CDR1 and CDR2 from the germline V gene are SGHKS and YYEKEE (reference sequence). This CDR3 region has 18 residues. CDR3 coding DNA: TGTGCCAGCAGCCCCTTGGCCCAAGCAGCGGGCTACCAAGAGACCCAGTACTTC. This sequence encodes CASSPLAQAAGYQETQYF.

This clonotype has at least ten counts. The chain recombines TRBV5-1 with TRBJ2-1, with D possibly TRBD2 on 5 matching bases. CDR1 SGHRS and CDR2 YFSETQ come from the germline V gene. CDR3 size: 15 residues. The ends were cut back, 0 bases at V and 2 bases at J, with 9 bases in the middle. The CDR3 sequence: CASSLGGGPYNEQFF. The CDR3 region has the DNA TGCGCCAGCAGCTTGGGCGGCGGGCCCTACAATGAGCAGTTCTTC.

Many counts were recorded for this clonotype. V is TRBV20-1 and J is TRBJ1-5; perhaps TRBD1 as D (6 bases). Germline CDR1 reads DFQATT; CDR2 reads SNEGSKA (reference sequence). This CDR3 region has 12 residues. The V end was cut by 5 bases, the J end by 9 bases, with 14 bases between. This CDR3 is CSAGQPERPQHF. CDR3 nucleotide sequence: TGCAGTGCTGGACAGCCCGAAAGGCCCCAGCATTTT.

This clonotype was seen just once. The V and J genes are TRBV20-1 and TRBJ2-1; tentatively, D is TRBD2 (5 bases). The CDR3 totals 15 residues. Germline CDR1 and CDR2: DFQATT and SNEGSKA (reference sequence). V lost 6 bases and J 1 base, leaving 16 bases between the germline ends. This CDR3 reads CSATPRGISYNEQFF. CDR3 sequence (DNA): TGCAGTGCCACCCCTAGAGGGATTTCCTACAATGAGCAGTTCTTC.

The table lists this clonotype with many counts. The chain combines TRBV12-3 or TRBV12-4 with TRBJ2-3; 8 bases agree with TRBD1. CDR3 size: 13 residues. The V gene end was trimmed by 6 bases and the J gene end by 4 bases; junction bases not matched to a gene: 3. CDR3 loop: CASRVTGADTQYF. The CDR3 DNA sequence: TGTGCCAGCAGGGTGACAGGGGCAGATACGCAGTATTTT.

This clonotype has a count of ten or more. J is TRBJ1-4 and V is TRBV4-1; D not resolved. Looked up from germline, CDR1 is MGHRA and CDR2 is YSYEKL. V was trimmed by 4 bases and J by 5 bases, leaving 20 bases between them. The length of the CDR3 is 17 residues. The CDR3 DNA is TGCGCCAGCAGCCGCCTGATCTTGGGTACGAGCAATGAAAAACTGTTTTTT. Translation gives CASSRLILGTSNEKLFF.

The chain couples TRBV20-1 to TRBJ2-2; 7 nucleotides align to TRBD1. Germline CDR1 is DFQATT and CDR2 is SNEGSKA (reference sequence). This CDR3 contains 13 residues. V lost 3 bases and J lost 3; bases outside the gene matches: 1. The CDR3 region has the DNA TGCAGTGCTAGGACAGGGCACACCGGGGAGCTGTTTTTT. The encoded protein is CSARTGHTGELFF.

This chain uses TRBV18 with TRBJ2-7; a weak D match, TRBD1 (7 bases). V lost 3 bases and J 3 bases, leaving 12 bases between the germline ends. Per the germline V gene, CDR1 is KGHSH and CDR2 is LQKENI. CDR3 length equals 14 residues. DNA of the CDR3: TGTGCCAGCTCACCGCGGCAGGGGGGCTACGAGCAGTACTTC. This gives the protein CASSPRQGGYEQYF.

This clonotype was seen ten or more times. The CDR3 loop is CASSTPGDDEKLFF. CDR3 DNA sequence: TGTGCCAGCAGTACCCCAGGGGATGATGAAAAACTGTTTTTT. The J gene is TRBJ1-4, the V gene TRBV28, with D possibly TRBD1 on 6 matching bases. The V gene's germline CDR1 is MDHEN and CDR2 SYDVKM. The CDR3 spans 14 residues. V shed 5 bases and J shed 6 bases, with 13 bases lying between them.

The sample holds many counts of this clonotype. V and J are TRBV7-2 and TRBJ2-7; D may correspond to TRBD1 or TRBD2 (6 bases each). Germline values: CDR1 SGHTA, CDR2 FQGNSA. V gave up 2 bases and J gave up 3 bases, with 14 bases separating them. The CDR3 totals 15 residues. CDR3 region: CASSLIGGSGYEQYF. In DNA, the CDR3 is TGTGCCAGCAGCTTAATAGGGGGGTCGGGCTACGAGCAGTACTTC.

This clonotype has a count of ten or more. CDR3 region: CASSFIASGRTTDTQYF. For the CDR3, the DNA is TGTGCCAGCAGTTTCATAGCTAGCGGGAGGACCACAGATACGCAGTATTTT. This rearrangement joins TRBV12-3 or TRBV12-4 to TRBJ2-3; the match to TRBD2 covers 11 bases. After removal of 3 bases from V and 2 bases from J, the junction contained 7 bases not matched to a gene. This CDR3 spans 17 amino acids.

This clonotype was seen once. This chain links TRBV12-3 or TRBV12-4 with TRBJ2-7; D call uncertain. The V gene lost 0 bases and the J gene lost 4 bases, with 7 bases spanning the gap. The CDR3 is 13 residues long. The CDR3, as DNA: TGTGCCAGCAGTTTAGCGGATACGTACGAGCAGTACTTC. Amino acids: CASSLADTYEQYF.

This clonotype appeared many times. The genes are TRBV25-1 and TRBJ1-2; 12 nucleotides match TRBD1. There are 13 residues in the CDR3. Germline CDR1 reads MGHDK; CDR2 reads SYGVNS. Trimming took 4 bases from V and 12 from J; bases not matched to a gene: 6. CDR3 DNA: TGTGCCAGCAGTGCCCGGGACAGGGGGCCGAACACCTTC. As protein: CASSARDRGPNTF.

The genes are TRBV6-5 and TRBJ2-2; D may correspond to TRBD1 or TRBD2 (7 bases each). Germline assignment: CDR1 MNHEY and CDR2 SVGAGI. V gave up 0 bases and J gave up 0 bases, with 17 bases separating them. The CDR3 is 19 residues long. CDR3 in DNA: TGTGCCAGCAGTTACTCAGGGGGCGGGAGCGCGTCGAACACCGGGGAGCTGTTTTTT. Residues: CASSYSGGGSASNTGELFF.

This clonotype turned up a few times. This rearrangement joins TRBV20-1 to TRBJ1-5, with TRBD1 as a possible D gene (6 bases). This CDR3 spans 15 amino acids. Trimming took off 7 bases at V and 1 base at J, with 17 bases between the two ends. Germline lookup yields CDR1 DFQATT and CDR2 SNEGSKA (reference sequence). The CDR3 region has the DNA TGCAGTGGAAGGGGGGGAAGGGGCAGCAATCAGCCCCAGCATTTT. Translated, it gives CSGRGGRGSNQPQHF.

The CDR3 is CSARPQDTQYF. CDR3 bases: TGCAGTGCTAGACCTCAAGATACGCAGTATTTT. This chain uses TRBV20-1 with TRBJ2-3, with D unclear. Trimming removed 2 bases at V and 5 bases at J, with 5 bases between. This CDR3 has 11 residues. Germline values: CDR1 DFQATT, CDR2 SNEGSKA (reference sequence).

This clonotype has a single count. This sequence joins TRBV7-2 and TRBJ2-1; the D gene is possibly TRBD1 (6 bases). V lost 5 bases and J 5 bases, leaving 16 bases between the germline ends. CDR1 is SGHTA and CDR2 is FQGNSA in the germline V gene. This CDR3 has 15 residues. CDR3 nucleotides: TGTGCCAGCAGCATGGGACAAGTTAGTCACAATGAGCAGTTCTTC. It yields the protein CASSMGQVSHNEQFF.